This T cell receptor (beta chain) emerged from a study of cytomegalovirus exposure and HLA in healthy donors. 13 Jbeta primers and 60 Vbeta primers were used for the PCR. TCRdb keeps only in-frame clones here, not all; method: immunoSEQ multiplex PCR. The sample has 110,000 or so clones; around 77% are singletons. Germline trimming cut 1 base from V and 5 bases from J; bases unmatched to any gene: 1. This CDR3 is built from 12 residues. CDR1 and CDR2 from the germline V gene are GTSNPN and SVGIG (reference sequence). Whereas donors were nominally healthy upon sampling, unrecorded immune exposures were probable.

This clonotype originated in a woman under 40 in good health and CMV-seropositive. The specimen was PBMCs. J is TRBJ1-2 and V is TRBV30; TRBD1 aligns across 7 bases. The CDR3: CAWSGDRYGYTF. DNA for the CDR3: TGTGCCTGGAGTGGGGACAGATATGGCTACACCTTC.